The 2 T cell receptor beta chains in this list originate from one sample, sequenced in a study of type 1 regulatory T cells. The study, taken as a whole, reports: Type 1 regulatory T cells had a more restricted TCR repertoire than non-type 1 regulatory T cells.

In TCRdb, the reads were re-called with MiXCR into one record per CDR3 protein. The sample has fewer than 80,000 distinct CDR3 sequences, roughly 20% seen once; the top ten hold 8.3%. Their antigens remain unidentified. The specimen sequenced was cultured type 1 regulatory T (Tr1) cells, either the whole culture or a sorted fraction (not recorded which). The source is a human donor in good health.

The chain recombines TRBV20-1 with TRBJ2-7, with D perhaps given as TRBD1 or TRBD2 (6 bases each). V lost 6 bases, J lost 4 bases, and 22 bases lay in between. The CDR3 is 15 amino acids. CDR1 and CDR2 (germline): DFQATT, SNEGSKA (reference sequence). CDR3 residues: CSAWGRERARYEQYF. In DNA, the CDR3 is TGCAGTGCGTGGGGGCGAGAGCGGGCCCGATACGAGCAGTACTTC.

Here the CDR3 DNA reads TGCAGCGTTGAAAGACAGGGGGTCAAGGGTGAGCAGTTCTTC. This codes for CSVERQGVKGEQFF. J is TRBJ2-1 and V is TRBV29-1; 9 nucleotides align to TRBD1. The CDR3 consists of 14 residues. Germline trimming cut 2 bases from V and 9 bases from J; bases unmatched to any gene: 8. Germline loops: CDR1 SQVTM, CDR2 ANQGSEA.